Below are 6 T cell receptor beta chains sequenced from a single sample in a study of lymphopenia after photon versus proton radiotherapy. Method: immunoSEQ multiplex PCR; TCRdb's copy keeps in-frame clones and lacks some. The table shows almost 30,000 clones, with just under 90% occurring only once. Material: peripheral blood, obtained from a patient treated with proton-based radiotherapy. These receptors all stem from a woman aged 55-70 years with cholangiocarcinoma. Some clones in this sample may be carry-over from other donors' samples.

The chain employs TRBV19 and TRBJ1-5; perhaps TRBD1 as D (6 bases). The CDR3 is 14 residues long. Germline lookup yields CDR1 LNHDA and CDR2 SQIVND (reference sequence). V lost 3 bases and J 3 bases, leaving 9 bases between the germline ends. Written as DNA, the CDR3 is TGTGCCAGTAGTATTAGGGACACCAATCAGCCCCAGCATTTT. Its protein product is CASSIRDTNQPQHF.

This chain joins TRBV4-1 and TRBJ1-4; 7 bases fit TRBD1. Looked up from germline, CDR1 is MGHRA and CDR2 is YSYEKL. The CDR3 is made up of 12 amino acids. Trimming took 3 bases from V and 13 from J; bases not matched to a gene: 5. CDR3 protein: CASSQARGGLFF. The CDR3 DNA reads TGCGCCAGCAGCCAGGCCAGGGGGGGACTGTTTTTT.

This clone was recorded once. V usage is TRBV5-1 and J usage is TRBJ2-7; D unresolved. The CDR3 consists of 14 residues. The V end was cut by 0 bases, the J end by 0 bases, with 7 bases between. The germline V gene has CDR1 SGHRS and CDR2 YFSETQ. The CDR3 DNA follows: TGCGCCAGCAGCTTGGTGACACGCTCCTACGAGCAGTACTTC. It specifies CASSLVTRSYEQYF.

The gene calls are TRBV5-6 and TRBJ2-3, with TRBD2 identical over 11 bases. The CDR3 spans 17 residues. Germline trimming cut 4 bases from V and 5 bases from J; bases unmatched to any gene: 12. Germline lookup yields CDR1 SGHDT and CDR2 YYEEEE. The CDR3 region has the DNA TGTGCCAGCAGCCCAAATCTAGCGGGAGGTTATTTAGATACGCAGTATTTT. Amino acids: CASSPNLAGGYLDTQYF.

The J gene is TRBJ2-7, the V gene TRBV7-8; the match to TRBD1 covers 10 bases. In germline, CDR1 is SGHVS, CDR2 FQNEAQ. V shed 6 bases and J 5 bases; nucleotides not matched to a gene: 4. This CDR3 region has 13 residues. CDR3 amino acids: CASSQGTGDEQYF. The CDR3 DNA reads TGTGCCAGCAGTCAAGGGACAGGGGACGAGCAGTACTTC.

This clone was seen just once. CDR3 in DNA: TGTGCCAGCAGTTTATGGGGGGTCGGCAATCAGCCCCAGCATTTT. Amino acids: CASSLWGVGNQPQHF. The genes are TRBV27 and TRBJ1-5, with D tentatively TRBD1 (5 bases). The CDR3 sequence is 15 residues long. Germline V CDR1 and CDR2: MNHEY, SMNVEV (reference sequence). Trimming cost V 1 base and J 2 bases, with 9 bases left between them.